This T cell receptor beta chain was obtained from a study of cytomegalovirus exposure and HLA in healthy donors. The V gene end was trimmed by 5 bases and the J gene end by 5 bases; junction bases not matched to a gene: 4. Germline V lookup: CDR1 LGHNT, CDR2 FRNRAP. CDR3 length: 14 amino acids. Assay used: immunoSEQ multiplex PCR; TCRdb lists only in-frame clones, some missing. The sample consists of 110,000 to 150,000 clones, about 86% of them appearing once. General study findings and limits: Reports credit the classifier with highly specific, highly sensitive diagnosis of cytomegalovirus status. According to a subsequent analysis, TCR clusters from the first cohort were inclined to appear together in the 130 or so validation repertoires. The investigators catalogued 160 or so TCR beta chains as cytomegalovirus-associated.

On this clone itself: The antigen is unknown.

The J gene is TRBJ2-7, the V gene TRBV12-5, with 12 bases that match TRBD1. The receptor comes from a man aged 18 to 29 in good health and CMV-seronegative. Sequencing used PBMCs. The CDR3 DNA is TGTGCTAGTGGTCCGGGACAGGGGGCTAACGAGCAGTACTTC. It encodes CASGPGQGANEQYF.